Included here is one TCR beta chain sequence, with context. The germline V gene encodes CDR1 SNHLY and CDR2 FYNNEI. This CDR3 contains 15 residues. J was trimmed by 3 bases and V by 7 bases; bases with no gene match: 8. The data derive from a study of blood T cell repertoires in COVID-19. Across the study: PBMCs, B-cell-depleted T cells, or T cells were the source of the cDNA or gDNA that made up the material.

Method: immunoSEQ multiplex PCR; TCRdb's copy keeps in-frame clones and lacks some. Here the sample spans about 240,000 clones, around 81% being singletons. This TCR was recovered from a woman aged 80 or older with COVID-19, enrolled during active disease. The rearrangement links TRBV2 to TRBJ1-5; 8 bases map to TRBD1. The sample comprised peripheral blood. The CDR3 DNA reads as TGTGCCAGCACCCAGGGGGCCCTTCACAATCAGCCCCAGCATTTT. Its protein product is CASTQGALHNQPQHF.